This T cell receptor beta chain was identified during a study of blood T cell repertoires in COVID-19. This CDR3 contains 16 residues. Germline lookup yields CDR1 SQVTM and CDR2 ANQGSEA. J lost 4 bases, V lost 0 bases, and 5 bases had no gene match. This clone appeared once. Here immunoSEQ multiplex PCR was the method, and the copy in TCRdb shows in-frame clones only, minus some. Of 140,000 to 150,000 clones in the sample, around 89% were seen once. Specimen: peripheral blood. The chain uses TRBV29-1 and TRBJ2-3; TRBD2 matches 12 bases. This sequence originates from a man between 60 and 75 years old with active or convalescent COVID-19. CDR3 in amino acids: CSVEDTGTSGPDTQYF. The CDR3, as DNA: TGCAGCGTTGAAGATACCGGGACTAGCGGGCCAGATACGCAGTATTTT.